The next 17 T cell receptor beta chains were all read from a single sample in a study of OX40 agonist ivuxolimab in advanced cancers. TCRdb keeps only in-frame clones here, not all; method: immunoSEQ multiplex PCR. The sample has tens of thousands of clones, approximately 85% seen once. Material: CD4+ or CD8+ T cells sorted from blood, obtained in a trial of the OX40 agonist ivuxolimab. The source of these receptors is an adult with an advanced solid tumor such as melanoma, head and neck, liver or kidney cancer.

DNA of the CDR3: TGCGCCAGCAGCCAATTAGCGGGGTCCACAGATACGCAGTATTTT. Its protein is CASSQLAGSTDTQYF. The chain recombines TRBV4-1 with TRBJ2-3; 8 bases align to TRBD2. In germline, CDR1 is MGHRA, CDR2 YSYEKL. Trimming removed 2 bases from V and 2 bases from J; junction bases left unmatched: 3. The CDR3 is made up of 15 amino acids.

This chain uses TRBV11-2 with TRBJ2-7; 11 bases are shared with TRBD1. The CDR3 runs 16 residues. Losses at the gene ends were 6 bases for V and 2 bases for J; bases not matched to a gene: 9. The germline V gene has CDR1 SGHAT and CDR2 FQNNGV. The CDR3 here is CASRPIGQGATYEQYF. CDR3 nucleotide sequence: TGTGCCAGCAGGCCTATCGGACAGGGGGCGACCTACGAGCAGTACTTC.

The chain carries TRBV18 and TRBJ1-2; the match to TRBD1 covers 8 bases. After removal of 6 bases from V and 8 bases from J, the junction contained 11 bases not matched to a gene. Germline CDR1 KGHSH, CDR2 LQKENI. The CDR3 spans 14 residues. The CDR3 protein is CASSPDSRGQGYTF. The CDR3 DNA reads TGTGCCAGCTCGCCGGATAGCAGGGGGCAAGGCTACACCTTC.

The genes are TRBV10-2 and TRBJ1-6; 8 nucleotides agree with TRBD1. The CDR3 runs to 14 residues. The V gene's germline CDR1 is WSHSY and CDR2 SAAADI. The V gene end was trimmed by 2 bases and the J gene end by 7 bases; junction bases not matched to a gene: 1. The CDR3 bases are TGCGCCAGCAGTGAGGGACAGGGAAATTCACCCCTCCACTTT. Its translation is CASSEGQGNSPLHF.

J is TRBJ1-1 and V is TRBV28; the D gene is possibly TRBD1 (6 bases). The CDR3 runs 14 residues. The germline V gene encodes CDR1 MDHEN and CDR2 SYDVKM. V dropped 8 bases and J dropped 5 bases, with 18 bases sitting between them. CDR3 residues: CASLLPGGTTEAFF. In DNA form, the CDR3 reads TGTGCCAGCCTTTTACCGGGGGGGACAACTGAAGCTTTCTTT.

The chain combines TRBV28 with TRBJ1-6, with D unclear. The CDR3 is 14 amino acids. Deletions cut 5 bases from V and 8 bases from J, with 13 bases between. From germline, CDR1 is MDHEN and CDR2 SYDVKM. CDR3 loop: CASSQPRDDSPLHF. The DNA of the CDR3 is TGTGCCAGCAGTCAACCCCGGGATGATTCACCCCTCCACTTT.

The J gene is TRBJ1-5, the V gene TRBV2; no clear D. This CDR3 is built from 12 residues. Trimming cost V 1 base and J 7 bases, with 5 bases left between them. Germline V gene sequence: CDR1 SNHLY, CDR2 FYNNEI. This CDR3 reads CASSEEGQPQHF. The CDR3 DNA is TGTGCCAGCAGTGAAGAAGGACAGCCCCAGCATTTT. Based on the CDR3 plus reference TRBV2 and TRBJ1-5, the full variable domain is EPEVTQTPSHQVTQMGQEVILRCVPISNHLYFYWYRQILGQKVEFLVSFYNNEISEKSEIFDDQFSVERPDGSNFTLKIRSTKLEDSAMYFCASSEEGQPQHFGDGTRLSIL.

J is TRBJ2-5 and V is TRBV5-1, with D possibly called TRBD1 or TRBD2 (5 bases each). The J call may be incorrect, as the DNA end agrees better with TRBJ2-7. The CDR3 has 12 amino acids. The germline CDR1 and CDR2 sequences are SGHRS and YFSETQ. CDR3 nucleotide sequence: TGCGCCAGCAGCCAGGGAGTGGACGAGCAGTACTTC. This sequence encodes CASSQGVDEQYF.

The genes are TRBV6-5 and TRBJ2-7; TRBD1 agrees at 7 bases. The V gene end was trimmed by 3 bases and the J gene end by 5 bases; junction bases not matched to a gene: 10. This CDR3 comprises 15 residues. Looked up from germline, CDR1 is MNHEY and CDR2 is SVGAGI. CDR3 nucleotides: TGTGCCAGCAGTTATCGACAGGGAAGGCTCAACGAGCAGTACTTC. Its translation is CASSYRQGRLNEQYF.

This chain uses TRBV2 with TRBJ2-4, with D unclear. CDR1 and CDR2 (germline): SNHLY, FYNNEI. The CDR3 sequence is 14 residues long. The germline V and J ends were trimmed by 0 bases and 5 bases, with 8 bases remaining between them. The CDR3 bases are TGTGCCAGCAGTGAAGCGGGCTACCAAAACATTCAGTACTTC. Translating gives CASSEAGYQNIQYF.

The V call is TRBV15, the J call TRBJ2-5; D might be TRBD1 (5 bases). V shed 3 bases and J shed 5 bases, with 7 bases lying between them. CDR1 and CDR2 from the germline V gene are LNHNV and YYDKDF (reference sequence). The CDR3 runs 12 residues. In DNA, the CDR3 is TGTGCCACCAGCAGGGGGCGGGAGACCCAGTACTTC. This encodes CATSRGRETQYF. Using reference TRBV15 and TRBJ2-5 for the parts outside the CDR3, the full variable domain is DAMVIQNPRYQVTQFGKPVTLSCSQTLNHNVMYWYQQKSSQAPKLLFHYYDKDFNNEADTPDNFQSRRPNTSFCFLDIRSPGLGDTAMYLCATSRGRETQYFGPGTRLLVL.

The chain has TRBV18 and TRBJ2-2; D is undetermined. The CDR3 contains 12 residues. The germline V gene has CDR1 KGHSH and CDR2 LQKENI. The V and J ends lost 2 bases and 9 bases respectively, with 7 bases between them. CDR3: CASSPSSWELFF. Written as DNA, the CDR3 is TGTGCCAGCTCACCATCGTCCTGGGAGCTGTTTTTT.

The chain recombines TRBV5-1 with TRBJ2-5; maybe TRBD2 (5 bases). This CDR3 has 14 amino acids. CDR1 and CDR2 (germline): SGHRS, YFSETQ. Trimming stripped 2 bases from V and 1 base from J, with 9 bases between. CDR3 sequence (DNA): TGCGCCAGCAGCTTTTCGACTACCCAAGAGACCCAGTACTTC. It is translated as CASSFSTTQETQYF.

This sequence joins TRBV6-4 and TRBJ2-3, with 8 positions matching TRBD2. CDR1 is MRHNA, CDR2 SNTAGT, per germline. This CDR3 has 16 residues. V shed 2 bases, J shed 0 bases, and the junction held 4 bases outside the gene matches. The CDR3 here is CASSDRGGPSTDTQYF. DNA for the CDR3: TGTGCCAGCAGTGACCGGGGGGGCCCAAGCACAGATACGCAGTATTTT.

This chain joins TRBV6-6 and TRBJ1-1; the D is unclear. From germline, CDR1 is MNHNY and CDR2 SVGAGI (reference sequence). The CDR3 runs to 15 residues. V lost 5 bases and J 0 bases, leaving 13 bases between the germline ends. This chain's CDR3 is CASSPPNTMNTEAFF. The CDR3 nucleotides are TGTGCCAGCAGTCCACCAAACACCATGAACACTGAAGCTTTCTTT.

The rearrangement links TRBV10-3 to TRBJ2-6; D gene uncertain. Per the germline V gene, CDR1 is ENHRY and CDR2 is SYGVKD. Between the trimmed V and J ends, which lost 0 bases and 1 base, there was a span of 16 bases. CDR3 length equals 19 residues. The CDR3 reads CAISESNGLQGSGANVLTF. CDR3 coding DNA: TGTGCCATCAGTGAGTCGAACGGCCTCCAAGGGTCTGGGGCCAACGTCCTGACTTTC.

The V gene is TRBV25-1, the J gene TRBJ2-2; 10 nucleotides agree with TRBD1. The CDR3 is made up of 16 amino acids. With 5 bases clipped from V and 3 bases from J, the junction kept 6 bases outside the gene matches. Germline CDR1 reads MGHDK; CDR2 reads SYGVNS. In nucleotides, the CDR3 is TGTGCCAGCAGTTCCCGGACAGGGGGGGACACCGGGGAGCTGTTTTTT. It yields the protein CASSSRTGGDTGELFF.